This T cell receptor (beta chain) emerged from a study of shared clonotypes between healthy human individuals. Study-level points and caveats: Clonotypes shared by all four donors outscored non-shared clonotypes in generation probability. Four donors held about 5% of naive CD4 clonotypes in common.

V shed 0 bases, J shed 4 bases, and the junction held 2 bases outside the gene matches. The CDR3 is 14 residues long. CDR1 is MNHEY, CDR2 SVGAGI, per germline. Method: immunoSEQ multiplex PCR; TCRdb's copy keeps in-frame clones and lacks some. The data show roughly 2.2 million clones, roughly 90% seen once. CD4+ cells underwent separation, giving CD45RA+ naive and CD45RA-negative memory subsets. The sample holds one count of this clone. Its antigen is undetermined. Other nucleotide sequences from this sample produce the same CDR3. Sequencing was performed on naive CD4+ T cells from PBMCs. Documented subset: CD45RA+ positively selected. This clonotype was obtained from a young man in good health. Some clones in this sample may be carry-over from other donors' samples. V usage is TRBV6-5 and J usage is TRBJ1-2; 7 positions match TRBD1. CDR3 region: CASSYSGQAYGYTF. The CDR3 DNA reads TGTGCCAGCAGTTACTCTGGACAGGCCTATGGCTACACCTTC.